The 20 T cell receptor beta chains below were found in one sample sequenced in a study of blood T cell repertoires in COVID-19. Here immunoSEQ multiplex PCR was the method, and the copy in TCRdb shows in-frame clones only, minus some. The top ten clones hold approximately 25% of a sample with roughly 200,000 clones, 85% to 90% of them seen once. The sample comprised PBMCs or T cells enriched from blood (not recorded which). These receptors came from a woman in her 40s in a cohort exposed to, infected with or recovered from COVID-19 (not recorded which).

V usage is TRBV10-3 and J usage is TRBJ1-1; D gene unclear. The CDR3 loop spans 13 amino acids. Trimming took 6 bases from V and 0 from J, leaving 8 bases between them. CDR1 is ENHRY and CDR2 is SYGVKD in the germline V gene. The CDR3, as DNA: TGTGCCATCAGCTTCGACATGAACACTGAAGCTTTCTTT. Protein sequence: CAISFDMNTEAFF.

J is TRBJ2-1 and V is TRBV4-3, with TRBD2 as a possible D gene (5 bases). The CDR3 extends over 17 amino acids. The V end lost 1 base, the J end lost 3 bases, and 16 bases lay between the germline ends. Germline loops: CDR1 LGHNA, CDR2 YSLEER. The CDR3 DNA is TGCGCCAGCAGCCAAGCTCAATCCCCCGGGGTCTACAATGAGCAGTTCTTC. It encodes CASSQAQSPGVYNEQFF.

The chain is built from TRBV6-5 and TRBJ1-1, with D hard to call. The CDR3 is 14 residues long. With 6 bases removed from V and 3 bases from J, the gap between germline ends came to 14 bases. CDR1 is MNHEY and CDR2 is SVGAGI in the germline V gene. The CDR3 reads CASSKTEDYTEAFF. CDR3 bases: TGTGCCAGCAGCAAGACGGAGGACTACACTGAAGCTTTCTTT.

The chain employs TRBV6-5 and TRBJ1-1, with a tentative D call TRBD1 (5 bases). This CDR3 has 14 amino acids. V was clipped by 3 bases and J by 4 bases, with 12 bases between them. The germline V gene has CDR1 MNHEY and CDR2 SVGAGI. DNA of the CDR3: TGTGCCAGCAGTTATGGTCAGGGTAGCACTGAAGCTTTCTTT. It yields the protein CASSYGQGSTEAFF.

The V and J genes are TRBV11-3 and TRBJ2-7; 9 nucleotides align to TRBD1. In germline, CDR1 is SGHNT, CDR2 YENEEA. The CDR3 loop spans 14 amino acids. The ends lost 5 bases at V and 0 bases at J; junction bases unmatched: 2. The DNA for the CDR3 is TGTGCCAGCAGCCCGGGACAGGGCTCCTACGAGCAGTACTTC. This sequence encodes CASSPGQGSYEQYF.

CDR3 bases: TGTGCCAGTATGAGGGGGCAGGGCAACTATGGCTACACCTTC. Its protein product is CASMRGQGNYGYTF. The chain links TRBV19 to TRBJ1-2; 7 bases line up with TRBD1. Germline V gene sequence: CDR1 LNHDA, CDR2 SQIVND (reference sequence). This CDR3 has 14 residues. V shed 7 bases, J shed 2 bases, and the junction held 7 bases outside the gene matches. Using reference TRBV19 and TRBJ1-2 for the parts outside the CDR3, the full variable domain is DGGITQSPKYLFRKEGQNVTLSCEQNLNHDAMYWYRQDPGQGLRLIYYSQIVNDFQKGDIAEGYSVSREKKESFPLTVTSAQKNPTAFYLCASMRGQGNYGYTFGSGTRLTVV.

Only one count was recorded for this clone. V and J are TRBV2 and TRBJ1-4, with a possible D match to TRBD1 (6 bases). Trimming stripped 6 bases from V and 7 bases from J, with 12 bases between. The CDR3 sequence is 13 residues long. Germline V lookup: CDR1 SNHLY, CDR2 FYNNEI. The CDR3 DNA follows: TGTGCCAGCAGGGGGGCGAAGGGTGAAAAACTGTTTTTT. Amino acid sequence: CASRGAKGEKLFF.

The J gene is TRBJ2-7, the V gene TRBV6-5; D gene ambiguous. CDR1 MNHEY and CDR2 SVGAGI come from the germline V gene. The CDR3 contains 13 residues. V lost 3 bases and J lost 5, with 11 bases in between. The CDR3 loop reads CASSYVTLDEQYF. The CDR3 DNA reads TGTGCCAGCAGTTATGTGACACTGGACGAGCAGTACTTC.

This clone turned up a few times. This chain links TRBV5-6 with TRBJ2-5; 7 nucleotides agree with TRBD1. This CDR3 has 15 amino acids. Germline CDR1 and CDR2: SGHDT and YYEEEE. V was clipped by 4 bases and J by 1 base; unmatched bases: 7. The CDR3 region is CASSRGQATQETQYF. The CDR3 nucleotides are TGTGCCAGCAGCCGAGGACAGGCCACCCAAGAGACCCAGTACTTC. Filled out from reference TRBV5-6 and TRBJ2-5, the complete variable domain reads DAGVTQSPTHLIKTRGQQVTLRCSPKSGHDTVSWYQQALGQGPQFIFQYYEEEERQRGNFPDRFSGHQFPNYSSELNVNALLLGDSALYLCASSRGQATQETQYFGPGTRLLVL.

V and J are TRBV3-1 (or the pseudogene TRBV3-2) and TRBJ2-1; TRBD2 agrees at 8 bases. This CDR3 is 15 amino acids long. From germline, CDR1 is LGHDT and CDR2 YNNKEL (reference sequence). Trimming at V came to 0 bases and at J to 10 bases, leaving 8 bases not matched to a gene. The CDR3 protein is CASSQDEIAGLEQFF. CDR3 DNA sequence: TGTGCCAGCAGCCAAGACGAAATAGCGGGACTCGAGCAGTTCTTC.

V usage is TRBV10-1 and J usage is TRBJ1-1; D gene unclear. Trimming shortened V by 6 bases and J by 1 base, and 6 bases separated the two germline ends. This CDR3 comprises 12 residues. Per germline, CDR1 WNHNN and CDR2 SYGVQD (reference sequence). CDR3 DNA sequence: TGCGCCAGCAGGGCACCGAACACTGAAGCTTTCTTT. As protein: CASRAPNTEAFF.

V and J are TRBV4-3 and TRBJ2-2, with 14 bases that match TRBD2. CDR1 and CDR2 from the germline V gene are LGHNA and YSLEER. V lost 1 base and J lost 4; bases outside the gene matches: 5. CDR3 length: 18 amino acids. The CDR3 here is CASSQAGLAGAGTGELFF. The CDR3 region has the DNA TGCGCCAGCAGCCAAGCGGGACTAGCGGGAGCGGGCACCGGGGAGCTGTTTTTT.

This clone was counted a few times. This sequence joins TRBV2 and TRBJ2-7, with 10 bases matching TRBD2. This CDR3 region has 14 residues. With V trimmed by 7 bases and J by 0 bases, 3 bases remained unmatched. CDR1 and CDR2 (germline): SNHLY, FYNNEI. In DNA, the CDR3 is TGTGCCAGCAAGGGGACTAGCGCCTCCTACGAGCAGTACTTC. The encoded protein is CASKGTSASYEQYF.

This clone was seen just once. CDR3 residues: CASSVSGITNYGYTF. The CDR3 nucleotides read TGTGCCAGCAGCGTATCAGGGATTACTAACTATGGCTACACCTTC. This chain links TRBV9 with TRBJ1-2; D is perhaps TRBD1 (5 bases). The germline CDR1 and CDR2 sequences are SGDLS and YYNGEE. V was cut by 1 base and J by 0 bases, with 10 bases left in between. The CDR3 contains 15 residues.

The gene calls are TRBV5-5 and TRBJ1-5; a weak D match, TRBD1 (5 bases). Trimming stripped 4 bases from V and 5 bases from J, with 13 bases between. Looked up from germline, CDR1 is SGHKS and CDR2 is YYEKEE (reference sequence). The CDR3 is 14 amino acids. The CDR3, as DNA: TGTGCCAGCAGCAGTCAGGGTGGGGATCAGCCCCAGCATTTT. Protein sequence: CASSSQGGDQPQHF.

The rearrangement links TRBV11-3 to TRBJ2-7; D unclear. The CDR3 consists of 15 residues. V dropped 1 base and J dropped 0 bases, with 10 bases sitting between them. Germline CDR1 SGHNT, CDR2 YENEEA. The CDR3 DNA follows: TGTGCCAGCAGCTTAGGGCGGTGGCCCTCCTACGAGCAGTACTTC. The encoded protein is CASSLGRWPSYEQYF.

The CDR3, as DNA: TGTGCCTGGAGAGGCGGGACAGGGGGAGAAAATTCACCCCTCCACTTT. As protein: CAWRGGTGGENSPLHF. V is TRBV30 and J is TRBJ1-6; 11 bases are a match to TRBD1. Per germline, CDR1 GTSNPN and CDR2 SVGIG (reference sequence). The CDR3 is 16 amino acids. Trimming took 3 bases from V and 7 from J; bases not matched to a gene: 8.

The chain uses TRBV7-9 and TRBJ1-1, with D tentatively TRBD1 (5 bases). The germline V gene encodes CDR1 SEHNR and CDR2 FQNEAQ (reference sequence). The ends were cut back, 4 bases at V and 1 base at J, with 16 bases in the middle. The CDR3 has 16 amino acids. Here the CDR3 DNA reads TGTGCCAGCAGCTCCCGTTCTTTCCAGGGGAACACTGAAGCTTTCTTT. Translating it yields CASSSRSFQGNTEAFF.

This clone was recorded a few times. This chain links TRBV5-8 with TRBJ2-5; D possibly corresponds to TRBD2 (5 bases). Trimming removed 2 bases from V and 2 bases from J, with 13 bases in between. CDR1 is SGHTS, CDR2 YDEGEE, per germline. The CDR3 consists of 15 residues. The CDR3 loop is CASSFPRSGQETQYF. The CDR3 DNA reads as TGTGCCAGCAGCTTCCCGAGGTCGGGGCAAGAGACCCAGTACTTC.

This CDR3 is CASSATGTVNSPLHF. DNA of the CDR3: TGCGCCAGCAGCGCAACCGGGACAGTTAATTCACCCCTCCACTTT. The chain carries TRBV5-1 and TRBJ1-6; 7 bases align to TRBD1. The CDR3 runs to 15 residues. Germline CDR1 reads SGHRS; CDR2 reads YFSETQ. Unmatched junction bases numbered 7, after V lost 4 bases and J lost 6 bases.